What follows describes a single T cell receptor (beta chain). These data belong to a study of shared clonotypes between healthy human individuals. Germline CDR1 reads SQVTM; CDR2 reads ANQGSEA. Trimming left V 5 bases short and J 4 bases short, with 14 bases between. This CDR3 spans 13 amino acids. Profiled with immunoSEQ multiplex PCR; TCRdb holds only in-frame clones, not every one. Of some 500,000 clones in the sample, about 95% were seen once. The source material was naive CD4+ T cells sorted from blood. Described subset: CD45RA+ positively selected. This receptor was taken from a woman aged 25-40 years in good health. The V gene is TRBV29-1, the J gene TRBJ1-1, with D hard to call. CDR3 nucleotide sequence: TGCAGCGTTTCCCCCCGAGGCGTCACTGAAGCTTTCTTT. Its protein is CSVSPRGVTEAFF.